This T cell receptor (beta chain) was sequenced for a study of CD8 T cells in Susac syndrome. The RNA input was about 0.5 to 1 ug, and it was reverse transcribed with random hexamers. TCRdb processed the immunoSEQ multiplex PCR reads anew with MiXCR; each CDR3 protein has one entry. This sample has 350,000 to 550,000 distinct CDR3 sequences; around 83% occur once, and the top ten carry more than 0.09%. V was shortened by 2 bases and J by 6 bases, with 7 bases between the two germline ends. The CDR3 contains 12 residues. The germline V gene has CDR1 MNHEY and CDR2 SMNVEV (reference sequence). The chain uses TRBV27 and TRBJ1-1; D gene unclear. The receptor's source is a human donor with multiple sclerosis. The sample consisted of CD8+ T cells from PBMCs. CDR3 residues: CASSLIGAEAFF. CDR3 bases: TGTGCCAGCAGTTTAATCGGGGCTGAAGCTTTCTTT.